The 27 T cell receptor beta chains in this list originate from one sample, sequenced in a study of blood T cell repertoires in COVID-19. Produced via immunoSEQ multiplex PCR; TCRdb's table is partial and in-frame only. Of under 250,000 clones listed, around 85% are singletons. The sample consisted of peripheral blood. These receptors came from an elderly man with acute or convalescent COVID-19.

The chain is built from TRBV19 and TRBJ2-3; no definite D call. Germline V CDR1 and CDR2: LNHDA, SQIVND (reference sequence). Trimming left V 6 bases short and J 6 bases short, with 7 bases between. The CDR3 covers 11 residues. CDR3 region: CASSDFDTQYF. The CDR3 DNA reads TGTGCCAGTAGCGACTTCGATACGCAGTATTTT.

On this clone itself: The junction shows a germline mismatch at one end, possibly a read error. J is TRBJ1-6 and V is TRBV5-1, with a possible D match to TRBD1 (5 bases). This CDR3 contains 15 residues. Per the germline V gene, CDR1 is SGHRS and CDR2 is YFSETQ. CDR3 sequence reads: CARSATGGVGSPLHF. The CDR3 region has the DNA TGCGCCCGCAGCGCCACGGGGGGGGTAGGATCACCCCTCCACTTT.

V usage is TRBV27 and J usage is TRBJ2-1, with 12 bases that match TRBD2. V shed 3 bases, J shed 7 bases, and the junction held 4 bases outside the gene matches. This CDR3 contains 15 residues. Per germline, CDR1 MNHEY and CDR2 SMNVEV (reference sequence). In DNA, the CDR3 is TGTGCCAGCAGTTTCTTACTAGCGGGGGGTAATGAGCAGTTCTTC. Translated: CASSFLLAGGNEQFF.

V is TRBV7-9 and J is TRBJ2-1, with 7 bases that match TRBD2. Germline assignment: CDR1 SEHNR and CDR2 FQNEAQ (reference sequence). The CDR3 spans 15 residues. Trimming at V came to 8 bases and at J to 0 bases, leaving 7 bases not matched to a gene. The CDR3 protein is CASGKAGSSYNEQFF. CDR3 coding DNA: TGTGCCAGCGGGAAAGCGGGGAGCTCCTACAATGAGCAGTTCTTC.

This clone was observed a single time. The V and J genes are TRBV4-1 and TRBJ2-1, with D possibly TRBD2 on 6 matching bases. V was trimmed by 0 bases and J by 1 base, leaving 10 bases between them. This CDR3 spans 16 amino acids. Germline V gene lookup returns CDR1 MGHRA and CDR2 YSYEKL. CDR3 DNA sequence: TGCGCCAGCAGCCAAGATCCCGGGGGTTCCTACAATGAGCAGTTCTTC. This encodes CASSQDPGGSYNEQFF.

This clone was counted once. Here the CDR3 reads CASRDPPGEQYF. Written as DNA, the CDR3 is TGTGCCAGTAGGGACCCTCCAGGGGAGCAGTACTTC. This chain joins TRBV19 and TRBJ2-7, with D tentatively TRBD1 (5 bases). Germline V gene data show CDR1 as LNHDA and CDR2 as SQIVND (reference sequence). The ends were cut back, 6 bases at V and 7 bases at J, with 13 bases in the middle. The CDR3 is 12 amino acids.

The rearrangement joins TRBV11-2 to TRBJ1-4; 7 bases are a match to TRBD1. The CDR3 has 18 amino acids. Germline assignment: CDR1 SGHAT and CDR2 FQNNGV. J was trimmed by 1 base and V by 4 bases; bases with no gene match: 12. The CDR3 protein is CASSSQGVGYGTNEKLFF. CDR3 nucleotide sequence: TGTGCCAGCAGCTCCCAGGGGGTAGGCTATGGAACTAATGAAAAACTGTTTTTT.

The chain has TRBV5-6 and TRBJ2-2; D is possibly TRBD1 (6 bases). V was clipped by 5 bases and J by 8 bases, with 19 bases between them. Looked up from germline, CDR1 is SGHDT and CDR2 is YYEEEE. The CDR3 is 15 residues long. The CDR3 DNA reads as TGTGCCAGCAGGCGCCTGGGCGCACAGGGAGGGGAGCTGTTTTTT. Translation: CASRRLGAQGGELFF.

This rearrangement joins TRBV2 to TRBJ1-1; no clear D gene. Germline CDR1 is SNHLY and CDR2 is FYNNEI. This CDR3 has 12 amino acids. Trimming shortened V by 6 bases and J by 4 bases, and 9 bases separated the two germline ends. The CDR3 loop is CASSKHSTEAFF. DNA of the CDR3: TGTGCCAGCAGCAAACACAGCACTGAAGCTTTCTTT.

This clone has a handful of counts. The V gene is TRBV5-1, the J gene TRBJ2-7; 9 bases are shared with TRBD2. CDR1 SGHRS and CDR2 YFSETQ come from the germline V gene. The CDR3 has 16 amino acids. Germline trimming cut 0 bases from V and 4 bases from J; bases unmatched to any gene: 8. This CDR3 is CASSLAPGLAGYEQYF. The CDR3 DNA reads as TGCGCCAGCAGCTTGGCCCCAGGGCTAGCGGGGTACGAGCAGTACTTC.

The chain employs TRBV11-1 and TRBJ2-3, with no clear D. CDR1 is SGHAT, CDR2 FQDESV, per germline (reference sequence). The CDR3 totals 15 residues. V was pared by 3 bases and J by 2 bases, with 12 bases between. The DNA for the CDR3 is TGTGCCAGCAGCTTCGGTGAAGCCTCCACAGATACGCAGTATTTT. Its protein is CASSFGEASTDTQYF.

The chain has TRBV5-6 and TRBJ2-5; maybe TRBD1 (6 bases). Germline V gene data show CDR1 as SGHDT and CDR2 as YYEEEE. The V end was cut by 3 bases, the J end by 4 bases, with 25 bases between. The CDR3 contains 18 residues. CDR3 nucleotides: TGTGCCAGCAGCTCCAGGTATGGGGGCCCTCTCTATGGAGAGACCCAGTACTTC. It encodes CASSSRYGGPLYGETQYF.

The CDR3 reads CASSTGLAGGRSGANVLTF. Here the CDR3 DNA reads TGTGCCAGCAGCACGGGACTAGCGGGAGGGCGCTCTGGGGCCAACGTCCTGACTTTC. The genes are TRBV7-8 and TRBJ2-6, with 16 bases identical to TRBD2. This CDR3 has 19 amino acids. J was trimmed by 0 bases and V by 5 bases; bases with no gene match: 4. In germline, CDR1 is SGHVS, CDR2 FQNEAQ.

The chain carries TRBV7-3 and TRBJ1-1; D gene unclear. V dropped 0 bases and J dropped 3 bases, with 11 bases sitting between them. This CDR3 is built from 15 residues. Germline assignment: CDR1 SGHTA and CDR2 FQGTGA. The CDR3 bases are TGTGCCAGCAGCTTAACGAGGGTAGGGTACACTGAAGCTTTCTTT. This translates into CASSLTRVGYTEAFF.

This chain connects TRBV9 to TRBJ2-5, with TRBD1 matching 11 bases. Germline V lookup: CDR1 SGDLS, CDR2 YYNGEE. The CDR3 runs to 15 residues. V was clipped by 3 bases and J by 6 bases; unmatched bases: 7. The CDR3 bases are TGTGCCAGCAGCGGCGGACAGGGGGCTTTGAAGACCCAGTACTTC. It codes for CASSGGQGALKTQYF.

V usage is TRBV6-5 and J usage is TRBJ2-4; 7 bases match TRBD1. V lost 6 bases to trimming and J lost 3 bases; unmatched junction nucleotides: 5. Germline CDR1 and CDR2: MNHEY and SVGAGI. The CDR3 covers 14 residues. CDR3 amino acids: CASSPTGVKNIQYF. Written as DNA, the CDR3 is TGTGCCAGCAGCCCAACAGGGGTCAAAAACATTCAGTACTTC.

The CDR3 reads CASSEVAGGLNEQFF. CDR3 bases: TGTGCCAGCAGTGAAGTAGCGGGGGGGCTGAATGAGCAGTTCTTC. The rearrangement uses TRBV2 and TRBJ2-1, with 11 nucleotides matching TRBD2. There are 15 residues in the CDR3. V trimming: 1 base; J trimming: 7 bases; junction bases outside the gene matches: 3. Germline values: CDR1 SNHLY, CDR2 FYNNEI.

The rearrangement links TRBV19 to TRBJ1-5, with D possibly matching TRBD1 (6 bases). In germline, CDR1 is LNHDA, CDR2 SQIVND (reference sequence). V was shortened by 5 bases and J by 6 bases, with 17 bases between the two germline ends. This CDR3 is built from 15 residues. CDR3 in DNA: TGTGCCAGTAGTTCAGGGGTCCGGGGCCGTCAGCCCCAGCATTTT. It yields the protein CASSSGVRGRQPQHF.

DNA for the CDR3: TGTGCCAGCTCACCTCGCGGGCGGGTGGACGAGCAGTACTTC. Amino acids: CASSPRGRVDEQYF. The chain couples TRBV18 to TRBJ2-7, with D possibly TRBD2 on 5 matching bases. Germline-derived CDR1 and CDR2 are KGHSH and LQKENI. Trimming took off 3 bases at V and 5 bases at J, with 14 bases between the two ends. This CDR3 spans 14 amino acids.

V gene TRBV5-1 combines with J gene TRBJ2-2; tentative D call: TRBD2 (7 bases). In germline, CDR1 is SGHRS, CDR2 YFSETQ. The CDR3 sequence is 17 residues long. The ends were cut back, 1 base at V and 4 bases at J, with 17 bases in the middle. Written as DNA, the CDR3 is TGCGCCAGCAGCTTGAGTGGGGGGGCAGACCGCACCGGGGAGCTGTTTTTT. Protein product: CASSLSGGADRTGELFF.

CDR3 in DNA: TGTGCCAGCAGCCGAACAGGGATCTATGGCTACACCTTC. Residues: CASSRTGIYGYTF. V is TRBV7-8 and J is TRBJ1-2; possibly TRBD1 for D (6 bases). The ends were cut back, 5 bases at V and 4 bases at J, with 11 bases in the middle. In germline, CDR1 is SGHVS, CDR2 FQNEAQ. This CDR3 is 13 amino acids long.

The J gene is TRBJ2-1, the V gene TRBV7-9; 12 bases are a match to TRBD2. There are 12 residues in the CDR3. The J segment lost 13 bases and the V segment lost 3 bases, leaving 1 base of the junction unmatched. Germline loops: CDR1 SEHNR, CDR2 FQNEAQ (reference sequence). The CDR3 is CASSLTSGGQFF. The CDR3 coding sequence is TGTGCCAGCAGCTTGACTAGCGGGGGCCAGTTCTTC.

The CDR3 is CASSYSSQGFQPQHF. The CDR3 DNA follows: TGTGCCAGCAGTTACTCGAGCCAGGGATTTCAGCCCCAGCATTTT. This sequence joins TRBV6-5 and TRBJ1-5; maybe TRBD1 (5 bases). Trimming took off 0 bases at V and 6 bases at J, with 12 bases between the two ends. This CDR3 is 15 amino acids long. Germline loops: CDR1 MNHEY, CDR2 SVGAGI.

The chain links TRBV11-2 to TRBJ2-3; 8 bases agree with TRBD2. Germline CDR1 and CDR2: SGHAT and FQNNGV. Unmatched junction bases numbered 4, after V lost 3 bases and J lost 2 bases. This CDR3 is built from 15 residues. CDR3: CASSFGGGYTDTQYF. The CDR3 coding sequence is TGTGCCAGCAGCTTCGGCGGGGGGTACACAGATACGCAGTATTTT.

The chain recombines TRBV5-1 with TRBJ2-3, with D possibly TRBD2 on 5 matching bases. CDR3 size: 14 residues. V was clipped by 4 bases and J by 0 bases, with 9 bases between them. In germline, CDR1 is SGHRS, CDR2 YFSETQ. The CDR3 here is CASSRRGSTDTQYF. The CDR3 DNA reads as TGCGCCAGCAGCCGGCGCGGGAGCACAGATACGCAGTATTTT.

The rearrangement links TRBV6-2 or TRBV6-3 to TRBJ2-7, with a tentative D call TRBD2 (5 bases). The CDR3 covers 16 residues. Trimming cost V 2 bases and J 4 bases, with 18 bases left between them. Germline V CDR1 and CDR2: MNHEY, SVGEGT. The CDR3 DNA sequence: TGTGCCAGCAGTTACCCGGGGATCCGTCGATCATACGAGCAGTACTTC. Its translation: CASSYPGIRRSYEQYF.

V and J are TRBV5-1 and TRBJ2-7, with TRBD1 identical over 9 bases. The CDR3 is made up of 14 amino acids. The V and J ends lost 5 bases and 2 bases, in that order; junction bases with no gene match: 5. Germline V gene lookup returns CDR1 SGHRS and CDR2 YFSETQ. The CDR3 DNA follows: TGCGCCAGCAGTAAGGACAGGGGCACCTACGAGCAGTACTTC. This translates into CASSKDRGTYEQYF.